Sequencing of this T cell receptor beta chain was carried out in a study of T cell responses to AZD1222 COVID-19 vaccine (dated by TCRdb to the early 2020s). Turning to the overall study: AZD1222 recipients whose second dose came at about 4 weeks and those whose second dose came at about 12 weeks were combined into one group, since spike-specific TCR depth and breadth did not differ between the two schedules. A total of 233 trial participants underwent TCR sequencing, of whom 207 received two doses of AZD1222 and around 25 received two doses of the MenACWY control vaccine. Trial participants were enrolled by age into 18-55, 56-69 and 70-plus year subgroups, with around 150, 28 and 57 TCR-sequenced participants respectively.

About this clone: Its antigen is currently not known. Base quality data are lacking; no much larger clone is found one base away.

The CDR3 regions of human TCRbeta chains were subjected to immunosequencing. The original methods were these. Repertoire TCRs were matched against a reference library of SARS-CoV-2-specific TCRs generated with the MIRA antigen-specificity platform. Breadth meant the fraction of unique TCRs that were SARS-CoV-2-associated, whereas depth meant the fraction of total T cells that were SARS-CoV-2-associated. Using the MIRA data, every spike-specific TCR was mapped to the spike region that the TCR reacted to and assigned to either a CD4 or a CD8 class. Log10-transformed breadth and depth values were compared by one-way ANOVA with Sidak's multiple comparisons tests. TCRdb took this table from immuneACCESS and kept in-frame rearrangements with V and J called. Such tables lack part of the clones; where checked against another copy, unresolved V genes explain under half of the gap, and the rest is unexplained. The DNA gave D and trimming, while V, J and clone size come from that table. The sample table shows 100,000 to 150,000 clones, and about 89% are seen once. More than 4% of the sample is in the top ten clones.

In the paper's terms, the time point label means: baseline before first vaccination. The vaccinee samples were drawn from two UK trials, COV001 and COV002, one of which was a single-blind randomized controlled phase 2/3 trial testing AZD1222 (ChAdOx1 nCoV-19) in healthy adults. For TCRbeta chain sequencing, PBMC samples were collected from trial participants at day 0 and at day 28 after the second dose. Overall study outcomes, separate from this receptor: The whole spike protein was spanned by vaccine-associated CD4 TCRs, and dominant responses were seen in regions 160-218 and 743-854. Conclusions about previously exposed vaccinees are limited, since just a handful of AZD1222 recipients were seropositive for SARS-CoV-2 at baseline. Participants were mostly white British and included more females than males, and it was suggested by the authors that clonal diversity may have been underestimated. Because no day 14 peak-response samples were available, the repertoires could be characterized only after the peak T cell response. Spike-specific TCR breadth and depth rose significantly after two AZD1222 doses compared with day 0 and with MenACWY recipients. Reportedly, close to half of the unique spike-specific TCRs recognized epitopes lying outside the regions that are mutated in the B.1.351 and B.1.1.7 variants. In the small 56-69-year group, the increase in depth fell short of significance, most likely because of low power.

The sequenced sample was peripheral blood, obtained on day 0 of AZD1222 vaccination. The TCR sequence derives from an adult in good health.

The CDR3 corresponds to CASSTGGLELFF. The DNA sequence is given as TGTGCCAGCTCAACAGGGGGCCTGGAGCTGTTTTTT. The rearrangement joined TRBV18 to TRBJ2-2; TRBD1 fits 9 bases in the junction. In the germline V gene, CDR1 corresponds to KGHSH and CDR2 to LQKENI. Measured from the cysteine to the phenylalanine, the CDR3 is 12 residues long. The sequence is cut down to CDR3 DNA, 36 bases in frame from base 1. The junction shows trimming of 5 bases on V and 10 bases on J, and the gene matches do not reach 2 bases of it.